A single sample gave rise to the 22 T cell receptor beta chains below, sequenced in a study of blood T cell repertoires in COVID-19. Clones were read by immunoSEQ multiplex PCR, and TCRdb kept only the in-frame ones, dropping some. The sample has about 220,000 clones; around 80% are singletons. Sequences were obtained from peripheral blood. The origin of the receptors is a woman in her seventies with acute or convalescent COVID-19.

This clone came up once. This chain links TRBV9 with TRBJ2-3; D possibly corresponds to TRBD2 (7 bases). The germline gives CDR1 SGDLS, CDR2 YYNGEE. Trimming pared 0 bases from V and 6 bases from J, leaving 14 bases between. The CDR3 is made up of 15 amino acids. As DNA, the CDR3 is TGTGCCAGCAGCGTAGTTGGGGGGGCAGGGGATACGCAGTATTTT. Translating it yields CASSVVGGAGDTQYF. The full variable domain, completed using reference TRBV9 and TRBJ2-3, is DSGVTQTPKHLITATGQRVTLRCSPRSGDLSVYWYQQSLDQGLQFLIQYYNGEERAKGNILERFSAQQFPDLHSELNLSSLELGDSALYFCASSVVGGAGDTQYFGPGTRLTVL.

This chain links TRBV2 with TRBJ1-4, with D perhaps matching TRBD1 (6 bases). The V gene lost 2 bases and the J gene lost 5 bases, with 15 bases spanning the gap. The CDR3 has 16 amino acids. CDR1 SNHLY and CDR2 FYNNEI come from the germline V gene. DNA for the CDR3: TGTGCCAGCAGTGAAATGGGGGGGGCAGCAAATGAAAAACTGTTTTTT. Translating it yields CASSEMGGAANEKLFF. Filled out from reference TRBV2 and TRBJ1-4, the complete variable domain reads EPEVTQTPSHQVTQMGQEVILRCVPISNHLYFYWYRQILGQKVEFLVSFYNNEISEKSEIFDDQFSVERPDGSNFTLKIRSTKLEDSAMYFCASSEMGGAANEKLFFGSGTQLSVL.

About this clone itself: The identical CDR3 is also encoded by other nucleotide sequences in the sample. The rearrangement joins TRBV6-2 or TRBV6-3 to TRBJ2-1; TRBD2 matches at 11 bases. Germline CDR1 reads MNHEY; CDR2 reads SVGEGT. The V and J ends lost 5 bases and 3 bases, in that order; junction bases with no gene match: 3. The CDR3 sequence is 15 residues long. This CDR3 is CASSHTSGGYNEQFF. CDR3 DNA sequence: TGTGCCAGCAGTCACACTAGCGGGGGCTACAATGAGCAGTTCTTC.

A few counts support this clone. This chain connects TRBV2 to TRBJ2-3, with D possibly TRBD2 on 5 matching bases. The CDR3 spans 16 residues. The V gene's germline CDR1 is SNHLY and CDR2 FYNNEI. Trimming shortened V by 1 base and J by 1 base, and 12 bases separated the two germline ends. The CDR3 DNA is TGTGCCAGCAGTGAAGTACAAGCGGAGCGCACAGATACGCAGTATTTT. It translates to CASSEVQAERTDTQYF.

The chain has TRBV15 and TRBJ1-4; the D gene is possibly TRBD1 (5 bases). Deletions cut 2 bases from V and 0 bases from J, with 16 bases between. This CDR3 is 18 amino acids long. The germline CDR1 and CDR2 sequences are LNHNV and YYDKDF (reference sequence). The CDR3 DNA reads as TGTGCCACCAGCAGACGTTGGGGGGGGTTTACAACTAATGAAAAACTGTTTTTT. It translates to CATSRRWGGFTTNEKLFF.

CDR3 DNA sequence: TGCAGCGTTCAACGCCCGGGACAGGACTATGGCTACACCTTC. Amino acid sequence: CSVQRPGQDYGYTF. V gene TRBV29-1 combines with J gene TRBJ1-2; 8 bases agree with TRBD1. CDR1 and CDR2 (germline): SQVTM, ANQGSEA. This CDR3 contains 14 residues. Germline trimming cut 5 bases from V and 3 bases from J; bases unmatched to any gene: 8. Looking up the rest from reference TRBV29-1 and TRBJ1-2 gives the full variable domain: SAVISQKPSRDICQRGTSLTIQCQVDSQVTMMFWYRQQPGQSLTLIATANQGSEATYESGFVIDKFPISRPNLTFSTLTVSNMSPEDSSIYLCSVQRPGQDYGYTFGSGTRLTVV.

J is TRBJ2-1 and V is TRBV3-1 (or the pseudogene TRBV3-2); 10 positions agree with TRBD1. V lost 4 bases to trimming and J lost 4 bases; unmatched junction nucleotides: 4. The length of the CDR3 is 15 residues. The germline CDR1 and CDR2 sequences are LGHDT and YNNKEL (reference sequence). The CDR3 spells CASSLGGQGYNEQFF. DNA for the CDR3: TGTGCCAGCAGCCTTGGGGGACAGGGGTACAATGAGCAGTTCTTC.

The CDR3 DNA reads TGTGCCAGCAGTTTAGGACAGGATGATGGCTACACCTTC. Residues: CASSLGQDDGYTF. This chain uses TRBV12-3 or TRBV12-4 with TRBJ1-2; maybe TRBD1 (6 bases). This CDR3 spans 13 amino acids. Trimming took off 1 base at V and 6 bases at J, with 9 bases between the two ends.

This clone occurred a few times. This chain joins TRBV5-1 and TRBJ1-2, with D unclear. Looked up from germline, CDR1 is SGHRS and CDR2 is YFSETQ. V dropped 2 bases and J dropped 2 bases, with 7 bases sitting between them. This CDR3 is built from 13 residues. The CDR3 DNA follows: TGCGCCAGCAGCTTTATTTTAAACTATGGCTACACCTTC. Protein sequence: CASSFILNYGYTF.

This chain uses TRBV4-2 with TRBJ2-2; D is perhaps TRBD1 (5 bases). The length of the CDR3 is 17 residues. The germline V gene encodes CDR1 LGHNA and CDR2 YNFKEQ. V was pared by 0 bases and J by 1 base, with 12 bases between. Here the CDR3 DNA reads TGTGCCAGCAGCCAAGAGTTAACAGGTTGGAACACCGGGGAGCTGTTTTTT. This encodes CASSQELTGWNTGELFF.

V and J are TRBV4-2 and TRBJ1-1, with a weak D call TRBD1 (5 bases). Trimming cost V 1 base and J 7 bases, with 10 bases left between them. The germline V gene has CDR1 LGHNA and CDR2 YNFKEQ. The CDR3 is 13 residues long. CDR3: CASSQAGLDEAFF. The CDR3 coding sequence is TGTGCCAGCAGCCAAGCAGGGTTGGATGAAGCTTTCTTT.

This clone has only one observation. The CDR3 reads CASSLGAGTPYEQYF. Here the CDR3 DNA reads TGTGCCAGCAGCTTAGGGGCGGGGACTCCCTACGAGCAGTACTTC. The chain is built from TRBV11-3 and TRBJ2-7; TRBD2 might be the D (6 bases). This CDR3 contains 15 residues. Germline CDR1 and CDR2: SGHNT and YENEEA. V shed 1 base and J shed 2 bases, with 12 bases lying between them. Together with reference TRBV11-3 and TRBJ2-7, the CDR3 gives the full variable domain: EAGVVQSPRYKIIEKKQPVAFWCNPISGHNTLYWYLQNLGQGPELLIRYENEEAVDDSQLPKDRFSAERLKGVDSTLKIQPAELGDSAVYLCASSLGAGTPYEQYFGPGTRLTVT.

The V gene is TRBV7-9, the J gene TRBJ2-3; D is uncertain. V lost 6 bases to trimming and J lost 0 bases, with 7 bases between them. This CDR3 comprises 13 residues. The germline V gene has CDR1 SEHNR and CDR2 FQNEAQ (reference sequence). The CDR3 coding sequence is TGTGCCAGCAGGTCCCTAAGCACAGATACGCAGTATTTT. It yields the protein CASRSLSTDTQYF. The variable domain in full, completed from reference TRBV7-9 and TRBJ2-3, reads DTGVSQNPRHKITKRGQNVTFRCDPISEHNRLYWYRQTLGQGPEFLTYFQNEAQLEKSRLLSDRFSAERPKGSFSTLEIQRTEQGDSAMYLCASRSLSTDTQYFGPGTRLTVL.

The CDR3 DNA sequence: TGTGCCAGCACCAGAGAGGGTGGGTTCAACACCGGGGAGCTGTTTTTT. Protein: CASTREGGFNTGELFF. This rearrangement joins TRBV9 to TRBJ2-2, with D perhaps TRBD2 (5 bases). The germline V and J ends were trimmed by 6 bases and 2 bases, with 17 bases remaining between them. The CDR3 has 16 residues. The germline V gene encodes CDR1 SGDLS and CDR2 YYNGEE.

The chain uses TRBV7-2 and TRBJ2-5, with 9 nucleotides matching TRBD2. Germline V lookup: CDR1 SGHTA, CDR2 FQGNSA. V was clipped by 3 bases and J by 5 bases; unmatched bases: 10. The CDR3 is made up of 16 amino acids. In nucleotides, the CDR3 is TGTGCCAGCAGCTTCAACGGCGGGGGGGCGCGGGAGACCCAGTACTTC. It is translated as CASSFNGGGARETQYF.

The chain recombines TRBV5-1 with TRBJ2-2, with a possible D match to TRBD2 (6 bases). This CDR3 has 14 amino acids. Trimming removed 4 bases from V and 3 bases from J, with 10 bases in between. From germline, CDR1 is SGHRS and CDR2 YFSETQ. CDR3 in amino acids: CASSKDYDTGELFF. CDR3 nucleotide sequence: TGCGCCAGCAGCAAGGACTACGACACCGGGGAGCTGTTTTTT.

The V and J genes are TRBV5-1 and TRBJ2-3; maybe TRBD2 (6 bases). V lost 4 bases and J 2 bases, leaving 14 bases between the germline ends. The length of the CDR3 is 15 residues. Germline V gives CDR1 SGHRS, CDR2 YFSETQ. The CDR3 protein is CASSHSGGLTDTQYF. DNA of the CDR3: TGCGCCAGCAGCCATAGCGGAGGACTCACAGATACGCAGTATTTT.

The CDR3 reads CASSVGKGTRGDTQYF. CDR3 bases: TGTGCCAGCAGCGTAGGGAAAGGGACTAGGGGAGATACGCAGTATTTT. This chain joins TRBV11-2 and TRBJ2-3; 8 bases are shared with TRBD2. Per germline, CDR1 SGHAT and CDR2 FQNNGV. This CDR3 has 16 amino acids. J was trimmed by 5 bases and V by 5 bases; bases with no gene match: 12. Based on the CDR3 plus reference TRBV11-2 and TRBJ2-3, the full variable domain is EAGVAQSPRYKIIEKRQSVAFWCNPISGHATLYWYQQILGQGPKLLIQFQNNGVVDDSQLPKDRFSAERLKGVDSTLKIQPAKLEDSAVYLCASSVGKGTRGDTQYFGPGTRLTVL.

In DNA, the CDR3 is TGTGCCAGTCAGACCCAAGGAGCGGCAGCCTATGGCTACACCTTC. This encodes CASQTQGAAAYGYTF. The rearrangement joins TRBV19 to TRBJ1-2; no reliable D call. The CDR3 is 15 amino acids. Trimming took off 8 bases at V and 4 bases at J, with 20 bases between the two ends. Germline CDR1 and CDR2: LNHDA and SQIVND (reference sequence).

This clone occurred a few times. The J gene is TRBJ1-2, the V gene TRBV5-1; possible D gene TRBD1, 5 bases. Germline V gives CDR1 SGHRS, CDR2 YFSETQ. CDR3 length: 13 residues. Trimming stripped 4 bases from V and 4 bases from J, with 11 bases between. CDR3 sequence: CASSPDGGYGYTF. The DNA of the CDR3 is TGCGCCAGCAGCCCCGACGGGGGCTATGGCTACACCTTC. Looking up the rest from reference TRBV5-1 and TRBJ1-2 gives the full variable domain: KAGVTQTPRYLIKTRGQQVTLSCSPISGHRSVSWYQQTPGQGLQFLFEYFSETQRNKGNFPGRFSGRQFSNSRSEMNVSTLELGDSALYLCASSPDGGYGYTFGSGTRLTVV.

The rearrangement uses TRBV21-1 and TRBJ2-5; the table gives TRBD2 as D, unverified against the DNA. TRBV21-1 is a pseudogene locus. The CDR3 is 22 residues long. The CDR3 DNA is TGTGCCAGCAACCACCCACGCGATTGTGTCAGCCGGTCGGGGATTTCGAAAGAGACCCAGTACTTC. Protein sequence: CASNHPRDCVSRSGISKETQYF.

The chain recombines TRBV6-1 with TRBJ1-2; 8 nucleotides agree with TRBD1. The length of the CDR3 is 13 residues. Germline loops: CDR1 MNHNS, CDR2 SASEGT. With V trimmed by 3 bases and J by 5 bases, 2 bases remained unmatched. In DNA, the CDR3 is TGTGCCAGCAGTGATGGACAGGGATATGGCTACACCTTC. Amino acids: CASSDGQGYGYTF.